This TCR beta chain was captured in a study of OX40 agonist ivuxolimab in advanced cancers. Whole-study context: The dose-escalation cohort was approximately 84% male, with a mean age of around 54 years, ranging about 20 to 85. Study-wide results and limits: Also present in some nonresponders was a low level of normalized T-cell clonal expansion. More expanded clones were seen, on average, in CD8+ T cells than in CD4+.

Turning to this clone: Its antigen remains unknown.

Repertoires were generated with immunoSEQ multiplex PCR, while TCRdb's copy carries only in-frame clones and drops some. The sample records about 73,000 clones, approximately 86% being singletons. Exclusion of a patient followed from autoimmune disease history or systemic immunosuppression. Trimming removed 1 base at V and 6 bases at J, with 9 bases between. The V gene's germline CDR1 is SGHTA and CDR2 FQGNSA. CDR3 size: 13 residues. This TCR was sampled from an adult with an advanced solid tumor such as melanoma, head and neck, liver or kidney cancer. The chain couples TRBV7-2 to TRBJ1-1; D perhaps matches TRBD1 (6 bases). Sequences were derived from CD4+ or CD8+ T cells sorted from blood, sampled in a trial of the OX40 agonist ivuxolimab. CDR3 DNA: TGTGCCAGCAGCTTAGGGGGGGCCCCTGAAGCTTTCTTT. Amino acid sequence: CASSLGGAPEAFF.